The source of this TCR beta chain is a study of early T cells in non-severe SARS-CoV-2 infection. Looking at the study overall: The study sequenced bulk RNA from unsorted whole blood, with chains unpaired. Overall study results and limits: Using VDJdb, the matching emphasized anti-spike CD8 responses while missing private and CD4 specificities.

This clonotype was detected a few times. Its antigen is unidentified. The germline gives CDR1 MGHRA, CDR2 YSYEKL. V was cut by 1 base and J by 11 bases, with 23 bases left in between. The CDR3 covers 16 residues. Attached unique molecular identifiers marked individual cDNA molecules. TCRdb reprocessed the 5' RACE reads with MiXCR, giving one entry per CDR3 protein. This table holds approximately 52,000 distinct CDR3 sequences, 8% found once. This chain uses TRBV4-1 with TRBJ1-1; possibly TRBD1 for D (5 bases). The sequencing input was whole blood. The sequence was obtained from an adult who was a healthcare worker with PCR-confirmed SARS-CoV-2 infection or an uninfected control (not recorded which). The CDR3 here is CASSQVGRDGQSGAFF. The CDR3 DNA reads TGCGCCAGCAGCCAAGTAGGCCGGGACGGCCAATCTGGGGCTTTCTTT.